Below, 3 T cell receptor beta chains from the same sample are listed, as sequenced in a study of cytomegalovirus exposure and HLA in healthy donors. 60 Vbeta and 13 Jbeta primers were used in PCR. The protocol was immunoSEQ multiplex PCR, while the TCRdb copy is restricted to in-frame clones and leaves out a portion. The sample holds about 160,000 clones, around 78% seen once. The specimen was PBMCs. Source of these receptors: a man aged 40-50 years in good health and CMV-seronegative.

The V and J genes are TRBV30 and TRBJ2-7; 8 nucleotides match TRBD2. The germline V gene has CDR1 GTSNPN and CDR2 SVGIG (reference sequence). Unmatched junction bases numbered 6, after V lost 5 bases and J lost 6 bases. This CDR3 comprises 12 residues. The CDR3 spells CAWEGLGREQYF. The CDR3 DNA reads TGTGCCTGGGAGGGACTAGGCCGCGAGCAGTACTTC.

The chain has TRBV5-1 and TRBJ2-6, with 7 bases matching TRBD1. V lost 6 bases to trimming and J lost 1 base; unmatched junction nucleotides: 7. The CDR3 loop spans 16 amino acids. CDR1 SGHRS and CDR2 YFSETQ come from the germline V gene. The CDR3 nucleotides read TGCGCCAGCAAGACAGGGATTTTATCTGGGGCCAACGTCCTGACTTTC. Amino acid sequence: CASKTGILSGANVLTF.

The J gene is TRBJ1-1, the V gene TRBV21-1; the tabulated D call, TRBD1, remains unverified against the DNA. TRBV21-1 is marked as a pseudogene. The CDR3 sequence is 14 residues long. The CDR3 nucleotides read TGTGCCAGCAGCGGAAACAGGAGAGACACTGAAGCTTTCTTT. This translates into CASSGNRRDTEAFF.